Sequencing of this T cell receptor beta chain was carried out in a study of blood T cell repertoires in COVID-19. Here immunoSEQ multiplex PCR was the method, and the copy in TCRdb shows in-frame clones only, minus some. The data show some 150,000 clones, approximately 83% seen once. CDR1 and CDR2 (germline): SGHAT, FQNNGV. After removal of 5 bases from V and 3 bases from J, the junction contained 5 bases not matched to a gene. The CDR3 is 14 amino acids. The material sequenced was peripheral blood. This clonotype was obtained from a woman in her sixties with acute or convalescent COVID-19. The rearrangement uses TRBV11-2 and TRBJ2-7, with 9 bases matching TRBD1. Here the CDR3 DNA reads TGTGCCAGCAGCCGAAGGACAGGGGACTACGAGCAGTACTTC. Its protein product is CASSRRTGDYEQYF.